One and the same sample provided the 2 T cell receptor beta chains below, sequenced in a study of blood T cell repertoires in COVID-19. The table came from immunoSEQ multiplex PCR; TCRdb's copy has only in-frame clones and leaves some out. The sample includes nearly 55,000 clones, around 80% of them seen just once. The sequencing input was peripheral blood. Receptors were obtained from a human donor with active or convalescent COVID-19. The donor label of this sample is uncertain.

The chain couples TRBV5-4 to TRBJ2-7; the D is unclear. Trimming left V 4 bases short and J 1 base short, with 9 bases between. The CDR3 covers 13 residues. CDR1 and CDR2 from the germline V gene are SGHNT and YYREEE (reference sequence). The CDR3 nucleotides read TGTGCCAGCAGCCTCCGCAGTTCCTACGAGCAGTACTTC. This codes for CASSLRSSYEQYF.

The genes are TRBV7-2 and TRBJ1-2, with D perhaps TRBD1 (6 bases). The CDR3 length is 17 residues. Trimming left V 1 base short and J 5 bases short, with 20 bases between. Germline V gene sequence: CDR1 SGHTA, CDR2 FQGNSA. The CDR3 coding sequence is TGTGCCAGCAGCTTAGGGTCTAAGGGCGCAGGGGAGTATGGCTACACCTTC. This gives the protein CASSLGSKGAGEYGYTF.